What follows is one T cell receptor beta chain and its context. Antigen specificity is unknown. TCRdb's copy holds only in-frame clones and misses some; the assay was immunoSEQ multiplex PCR. The sample has about 17,000 clones, more than 65% seen once. This sample stems from a study of PD-1 blockade in classical Hodgkin lymphoma. Findings and limits, study-wide: Excluded were patients who started nivolumab under 1 year after ASCT, a group that had lower diversity. With CD4+ cells, TCR diversity rose significantly by C4D1, but not with CD8+ cells. Why repertoires differed is undefined; disease activity or prior therapy possibly contributed. The study reported lower baseline TCR diversity in newly diagnosed patients than in healthy donors.

As for time point: cycle 4 day 1 (C4D1), after six to seven weeks of nivolumab. Every patient experienced relapse after autologous stem cell transplantation, and brentuximab vedotin exposure varied. The authors purified CD4+ T cells from thawed PBMCs by magnetic negative selection. The germline gives CDR1 SGHAT, CDR2 FQNNGV. This CDR3 spans 16 amino acids. J was trimmed by 7 bases and V by 2 bases; bases with no gene match: 13. This sample comprised CD4+ T cells from blood, obtained before the fourth cycle of nivolumab. The source is a human donor with classical Hodgkin lymphoma. This rearrangement joins TRBV11-2 to TRBJ2-7; 8 bases align to TRBD1. CDR3 region: CASSLSSGQGAREQYF. For the CDR3, the DNA is TGTGCCAGCAGCTTAAGCTCCGGGCAGGGGGCGAGGGAGCAGTACTTC.